A selection of T cell receptor beta chains follows, all from one sample in a study of blood T cell repertoires in COVID-19. Using immunoSEQ multiplex PCR, the repertoire was profiled, and TCRdb retains in-frame clones only, with some absent. In the table there are over 100,000 clones, 65% to 90% of which are singletons. The specimen was peripheral blood. The receptors come from an elderly man with acute or convalescent COVID-19. CDR3s include the opening cysteine and the closing phenylalanine or tryptophan. D genes are given only for firm matches. Size is omitted from some rows. Given values are once, few, many or a class for expanded clones.

clone_size	v_call	d_call	j_call	cdr3_nt	cdr3_aa
.	TRBV6-6	.	TRBJ1-5	TGTGCCAGCAGTTCCGGATCCCCGGGGGGCAATCAGCCCCAGCATTTT	CASSSGSPGGNQPQHF
few	TRBV11-2	TRBD1	TRBJ1-3	TGTGCCAGCATCCAGGGGGTTACTGGAAACACCATATATTTT	CASIQGVTGNTIYF
.	TRBV6-5	TRBD2	TRBJ2-1	TGTGCCAGCAGTCCAGAGCGGGGGCCTTACGATGAGCAGTTCTTC	CASSPERGPYDEQFF
.	TRBV5-1	.	TRBJ1-5	TGCGCCAGCAGCTTGGTCCCAGGGCCGACCCAGCCCCAGCATTTT	CASSLVPGPTQPQHF
.	TRBV10-3	.	TRBJ1-2	TGTGCCACCTCTGGACAGCCAGCTAACTATGGCTACACCTTC	CATSGQPANYGYTF
.	TRBV19	.	TRBJ1-5	TGTGCCAGCGGACAGCCTAATCAGCCCCAGCATTTT	CASGQPNQPQHF
few	TRBV18	.	TRBJ2-7	TGTGCCAGCTCACCGGGGCAGCCGGCGGAGCAGTACTTC	CASSPGQPAEQYF
.	TRBV6-5	.	TRBJ2-1	TGTGCCAGCATATCCGAGAGCCTCCTCACCAATGAGCAGTTCTTC	CASISESLLTNEQFF
.	TRBV12-5	TRBD1	TRBJ2-1	TGTGCTAGTGGTTCGACAGGGGGCTCCTACAATGAGCAGTTCTTC	CASGSTGGSYNEQFF
once	TRBV25-1	.	TRBJ2-3	TGTGCCAGCAGTTCCGGGGGAGGAGATACGCAGTATTTT	CASSSGGGDTQYF
.	TRBV27	TRBD2	TRBJ2-7	TGTGCCAGCAGTTACCTAGCGGGAGGCCTCTACGAGCAGTACTTC	CASSYLAGGLYEQYF
.	TRBV7-9	.	TRBJ1-1	TGTGCCAGCAGCTTAGTTCAGGGGACTGAAGCTTTCTTT	CASSLVQGTEAFF